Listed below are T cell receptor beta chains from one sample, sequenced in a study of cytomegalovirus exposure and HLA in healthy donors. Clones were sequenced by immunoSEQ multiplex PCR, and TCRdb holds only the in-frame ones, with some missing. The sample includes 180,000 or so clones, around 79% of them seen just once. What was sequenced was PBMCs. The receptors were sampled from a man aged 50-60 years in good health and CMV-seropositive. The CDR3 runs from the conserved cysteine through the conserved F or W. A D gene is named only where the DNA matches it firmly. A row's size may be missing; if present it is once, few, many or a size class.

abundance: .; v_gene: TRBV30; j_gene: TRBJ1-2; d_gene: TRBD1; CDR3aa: CAGPGQGDHYGYTF; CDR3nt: TGTGCCGGGCCGGGACAGGGGGACCACTATGGCTACACCTTC
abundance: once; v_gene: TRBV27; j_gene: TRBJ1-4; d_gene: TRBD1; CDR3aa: CASSWGQTDEKLFF; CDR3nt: TGTGCCAGCAGTTGGGGACAGACAGATGAAAAACTGTTTTTT
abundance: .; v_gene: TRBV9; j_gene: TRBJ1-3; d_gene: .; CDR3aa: CASSVDGTVGNTIYF; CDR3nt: TGTGCCAGCAGCGTAGACGGAACAGTTGGAAACACCATATATTTT
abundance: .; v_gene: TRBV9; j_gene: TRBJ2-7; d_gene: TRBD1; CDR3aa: CASSPDRGPAYEQYF; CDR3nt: TGTGCCAGCAGCCCCGACAGGGGGCCTGCCTACGAGCAGTACTTC
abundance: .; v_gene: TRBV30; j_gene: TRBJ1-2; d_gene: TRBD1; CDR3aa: CAWIHRDRGNYGYTF; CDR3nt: TGTGCCTGGATTCACCGGGACAGGGGTAACTATGGCTACACCTTC
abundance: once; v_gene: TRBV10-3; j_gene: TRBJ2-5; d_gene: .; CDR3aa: CAISSLIQETQYF; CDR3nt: TGTGCCATCAGTAGCTTAATACAAGAGACCCAGTACTTC
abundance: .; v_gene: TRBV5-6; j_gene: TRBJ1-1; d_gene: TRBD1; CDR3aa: CASSFPGQGLKNTEAFF; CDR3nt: TGTGCCAGCAGCTTCCCGGGACAGGGGTTAAAGAACACTGAAGCTTTCTTT
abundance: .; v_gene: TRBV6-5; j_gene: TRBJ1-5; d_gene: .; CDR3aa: CASTSGRNQPQHF; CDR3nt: TGTGCCAGCACCTCAGGGCGGAATCAGCCCCAGCATTTT
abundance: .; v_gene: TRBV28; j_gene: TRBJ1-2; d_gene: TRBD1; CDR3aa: CASSFAQGAAGYTF; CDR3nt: TGTGCCAGCAGTTTTGCCCAGGGGGCGGCAGGCTACACCTTC
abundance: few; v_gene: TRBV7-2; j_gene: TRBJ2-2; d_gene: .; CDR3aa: CASSLRAVLSAGELFF; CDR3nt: TGTGCCAGCAGCTTAAGAGCGGTCCTATCGGCCGGGGAGCTGTTTTTT
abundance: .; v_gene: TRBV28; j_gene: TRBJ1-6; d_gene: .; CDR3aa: CASSLRGHSPLHF; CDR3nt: TGTGCCAGCAGTTTAAGGGGTCATTCACCCCTCCACTTT
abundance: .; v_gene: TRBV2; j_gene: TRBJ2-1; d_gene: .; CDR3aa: CASSEEAGRIGDEQFF; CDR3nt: TGTGCCAGCAGTGAAGAGGCGGGGCGAATTGGGGATGAGCAGTTCTTC
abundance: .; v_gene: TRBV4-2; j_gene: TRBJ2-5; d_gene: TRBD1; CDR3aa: CASSDRDSAMETQYF; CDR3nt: TGTGCCAGCAGCGACCGGGACAGCGCGATGGAGACCCAGTACTTC
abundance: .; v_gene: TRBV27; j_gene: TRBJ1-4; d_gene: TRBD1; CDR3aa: CASSQGQTTNEKLFF; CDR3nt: TGTGCCAGCAGTCAGGGACAGACAACTAATGAAAAACTGTTTTTT
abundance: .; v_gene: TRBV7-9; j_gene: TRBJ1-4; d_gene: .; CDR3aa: CASSLSALGAGEKLFF; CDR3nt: TGTGCCAGCAGCTTAAGCGCTTTGGGGGCGGGCGAAAAACTGTTTTTT
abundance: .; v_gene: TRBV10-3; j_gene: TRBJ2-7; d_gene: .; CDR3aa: CAISGSGSYEQYF; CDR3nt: TGTGCCATCAGTGGATCAGGCTCCTACGAGCAGTACTTC
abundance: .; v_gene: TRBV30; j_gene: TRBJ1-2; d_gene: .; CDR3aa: CAWSFGLPHYGYTF; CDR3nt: TGTGCCTGGAGCTTTGGACTCCCGCACTATGGCTACACCTTC
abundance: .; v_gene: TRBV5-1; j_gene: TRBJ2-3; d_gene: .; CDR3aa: CASSLWREGSSTDTQYF; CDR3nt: TGCGCCAGCAGCTTGTGGAGGGAAGGGAGTAGCACAGATACGCAGTATTTT
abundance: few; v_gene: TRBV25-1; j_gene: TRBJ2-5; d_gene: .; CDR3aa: CAARRGAQETQYF; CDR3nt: TGTGCCGCCCGTCGGGGGGCTCAAGAGACCCAGTACTTC
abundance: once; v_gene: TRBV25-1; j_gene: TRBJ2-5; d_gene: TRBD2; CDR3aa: CASRPGGRETQYF; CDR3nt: TGTGCCAGCAGGCCGGGGGGGCGAGAGACCCAGTACTTC
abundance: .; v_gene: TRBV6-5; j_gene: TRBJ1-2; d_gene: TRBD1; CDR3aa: CASSSQGAVSGYTF; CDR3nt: TGTGCCAGCAGTAGTCAGGGGGCAGTCAGTGGCTACACCTTC
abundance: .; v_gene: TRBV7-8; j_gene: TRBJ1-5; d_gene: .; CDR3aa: CASSQSEDQPQHF; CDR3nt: TGTGCCAGCAGCCAGAGCGAGGATCAGCCCCAGCATTTT
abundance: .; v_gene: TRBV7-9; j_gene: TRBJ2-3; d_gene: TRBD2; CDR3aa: CASSAIWEGEDTDTQYF; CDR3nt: TGTGCCAGCAGCGCAATCTGGGAGGGTGAGGACACAGATACGCAGTATTTT
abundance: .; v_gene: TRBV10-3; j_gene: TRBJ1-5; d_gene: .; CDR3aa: CAISESGGGQPQHF; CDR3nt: TGTGCCATCAGTGAGAGCGGGGGCGGTCAGCCCCAGCATTTT
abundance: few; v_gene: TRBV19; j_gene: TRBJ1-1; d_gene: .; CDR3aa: CASRGSTGAEAFF; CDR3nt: TGTGCCAGTAGGGGGTCGACAGGAGCTGAAGCTTTCTTT
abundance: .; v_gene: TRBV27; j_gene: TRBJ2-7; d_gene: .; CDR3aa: CASSRESGGREQYF; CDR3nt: TGTGCCAGCAGTCGAGAATCCGGGGGGCGCGAGCAGTACTTC
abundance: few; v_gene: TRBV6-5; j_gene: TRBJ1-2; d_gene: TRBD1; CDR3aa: CASSYSIRGGGDGYTF; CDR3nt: TGTGCCAGCAGTTACTCGATAAGAGGAGGGGGCGATGGCTACACCTTC
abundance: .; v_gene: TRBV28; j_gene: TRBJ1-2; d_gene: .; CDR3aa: CASSLEVSGYGYTF; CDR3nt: TGTGCCAGCAGTTTAGAGGTCAGTGGCTATGGCTACACCTTC
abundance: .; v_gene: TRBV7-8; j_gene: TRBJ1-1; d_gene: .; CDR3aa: CASSLPKGLSTEAFF; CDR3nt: TGTGCCAGCAGCCTACCGAAGGGGCTGAGCACTGAAGCTTTCTTT
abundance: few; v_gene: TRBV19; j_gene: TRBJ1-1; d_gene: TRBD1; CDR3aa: CASSAGQLNTEAFF; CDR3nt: TGTGCCAGTAGTGCGGGACAGTTAAACACTGAAGCTTTCTTT
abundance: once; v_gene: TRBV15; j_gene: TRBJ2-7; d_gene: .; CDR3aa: CATSNRGPSYEQYF; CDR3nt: TGTGCCACCAGCAATAGAGGTCCCAGCTACGAGCAGTACTTC
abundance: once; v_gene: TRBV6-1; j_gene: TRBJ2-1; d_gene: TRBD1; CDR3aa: CASSERDRGRYNEQFF; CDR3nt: TGTGCCAGCAGTGAAAGGGACAGGGGCCGCTACAATGAGCAGTTCTTC
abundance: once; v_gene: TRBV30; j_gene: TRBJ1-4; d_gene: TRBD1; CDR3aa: CAWSRSRTGHLEKLFF; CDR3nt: TGTGCCTGGAGTCGCAGTAGGACAGGGCATCTGGAAAAACTGTTTTTT
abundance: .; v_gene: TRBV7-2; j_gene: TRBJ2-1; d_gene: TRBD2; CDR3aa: CASSRGGVSYNEQFF; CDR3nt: TGTGCCAGCTCCCGTGGGGGGGTCTCCTACAATGAGCAGTTCTTC
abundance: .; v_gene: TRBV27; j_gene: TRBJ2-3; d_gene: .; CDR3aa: CASSSGLPVHTDTQYF; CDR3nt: TGTGCCAGCAGTTCAGGGCTCCCGGTACACACAGATACGCAGTATTTT
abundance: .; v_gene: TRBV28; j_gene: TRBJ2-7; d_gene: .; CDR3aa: CASTRDLAGEQYF; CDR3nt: TGTGCCAGCACCCGGGACTTAGCTGGCGAGCAGTACTTC
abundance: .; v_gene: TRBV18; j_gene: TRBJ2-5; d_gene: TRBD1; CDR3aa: CASSQSDRSVETQYF; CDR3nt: TGTGCCAGCTCACAATCGGACAGGAGTGTGGAGACCCAGTACTTC
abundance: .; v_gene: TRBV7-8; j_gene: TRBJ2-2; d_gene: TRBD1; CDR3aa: CASSPQGVNTGELFF; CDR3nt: TGTGCCAGCAGCCCACAGGGGGTGAACACCGGGGAGCTGTTTTTT
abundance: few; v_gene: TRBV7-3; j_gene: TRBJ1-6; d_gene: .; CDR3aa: CASSLRPTDSPLHF; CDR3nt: TGTGCCAGCAGCTTACGCCCCACTGATTCACCCCTCCACTTT
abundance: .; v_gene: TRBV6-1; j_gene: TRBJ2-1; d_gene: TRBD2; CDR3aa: CASSKTSGGLQFF; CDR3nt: TGTGCCAGCAGCAAGACTAGCGGAGGCTTACAGTTCTTC
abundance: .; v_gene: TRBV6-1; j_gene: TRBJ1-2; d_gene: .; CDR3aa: CASRTRIAGSRGYTF; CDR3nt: TGTGCCAGCAGGACCCGCATCGCGGGGTCCCGCGGCTACACCTTC